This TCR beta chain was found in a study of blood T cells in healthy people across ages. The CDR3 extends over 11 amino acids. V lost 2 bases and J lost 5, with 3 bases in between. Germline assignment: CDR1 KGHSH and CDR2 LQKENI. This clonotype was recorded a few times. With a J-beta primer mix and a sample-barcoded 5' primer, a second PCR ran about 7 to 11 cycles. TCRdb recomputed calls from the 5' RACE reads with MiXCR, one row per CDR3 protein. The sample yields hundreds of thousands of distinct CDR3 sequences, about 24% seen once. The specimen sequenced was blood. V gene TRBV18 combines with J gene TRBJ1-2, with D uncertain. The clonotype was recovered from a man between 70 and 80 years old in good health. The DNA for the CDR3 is TGTGCCAGCTCACCAGAATATGGCTACACCTTC. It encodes CASSPEYGYTF.